The T cell receptor (beta chain) under discussion was sequenced for a study of T and B cells in COVID-19 patients. Study as a whole: COVID-19 patients gave peripheral blood either during active infection or after recovery. Recovered patients mostly had mild to moderate COVID-19 managed as outpatients.

Germline V gives CDR1 MNHNS, CDR2 SASEGT. This CDR3 region has 14 residues. Trimming pared 4 bases from V and 5 bases from J, leaving 14 bases between. Study outcomes and limitations: There were roughly 2,400 TCR clusters exclusive to the recovered cohort, a few dozen with low generation probability. Highly clonal in active COVID-19, TRB repertoires exceeded healthy-donor diversity and richness at recovery.

This clonotype has a handful of counts. No antigen is known for it. TRB rearrangements were amplified by multiplex PCR with BIOMED2 TRB-A/B primers. TCRdb reprocessed the multiplex PCR reads with MiXCR, giving one entry per CDR3 protein. Of around 30,000 distinct CDR3 sequences listed, 30% to 35% are singletons. Blood genomic DNA input for TRB amplification was about 250-500 ng. The source material was blood. The sequence came from a human donor who had recovered from COVID-19. This chain joins TRBV6-1 and TRBJ2-5; D is undetermined. CDR3 coding DNA: TGTGCCAGCAGTGGGGTCCGGGTTGGGGAGACCCAGTACTTC. Protein product: CASSGVRVGETQYF.